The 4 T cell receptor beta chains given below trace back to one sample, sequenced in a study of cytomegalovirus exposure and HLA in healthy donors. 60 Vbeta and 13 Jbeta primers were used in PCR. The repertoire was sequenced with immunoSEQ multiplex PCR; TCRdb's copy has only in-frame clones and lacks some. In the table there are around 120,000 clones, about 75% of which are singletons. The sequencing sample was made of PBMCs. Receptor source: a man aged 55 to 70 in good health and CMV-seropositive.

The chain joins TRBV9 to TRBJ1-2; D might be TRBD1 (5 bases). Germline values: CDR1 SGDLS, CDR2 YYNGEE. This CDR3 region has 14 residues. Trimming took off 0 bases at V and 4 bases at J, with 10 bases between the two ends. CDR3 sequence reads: CASSVATGGYGYTF. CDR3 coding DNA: TGTGCCAGCAGCGTAGCTACGGGGGGCTATGGCTACACCTTC.

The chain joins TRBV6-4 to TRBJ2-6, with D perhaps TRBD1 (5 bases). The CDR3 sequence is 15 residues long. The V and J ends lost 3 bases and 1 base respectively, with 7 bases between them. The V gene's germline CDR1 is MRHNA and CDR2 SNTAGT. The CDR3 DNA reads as TGTGCCAGCAGTGATGGGGCATCTGGGGCCAACGTCCTGACTTTC. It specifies CASSDGASGANVLTF.

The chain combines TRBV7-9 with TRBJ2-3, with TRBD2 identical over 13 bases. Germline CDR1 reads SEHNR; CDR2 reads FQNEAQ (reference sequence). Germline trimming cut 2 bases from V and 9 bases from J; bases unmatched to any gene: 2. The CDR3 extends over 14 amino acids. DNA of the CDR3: TGTGCCAGCAGCTTATTGACTAGCGGGGGGACGCAGTATTTT. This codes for CASSLLTSGGTQYF.

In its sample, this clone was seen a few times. The CDR3 region has the DNA TGTGCCAGCAGCCCATTGGAGGGGTCTAATGAAAAACTGTTTTTT. Its translation is CASSPLEGSNEKLFF. The rearrangement uses TRBV5-6 and TRBJ1-4, with D perhaps TRBD1 (5 bases). CDR3 length: 15 residues. Germline CDR1 and CDR2: SGHDT and YYEEEE. Trimming shortened V by 4 bases and J by 3 bases, and 13 bases separated the two germline ends.